Below, 3 T cell receptor beta chains from the same sample are listed, as sequenced in a study of blood T cells in healthy people across ages. Then a second PCR, running about 7 to 11 cycles, was carried out with a sample-barcoded 5' primer and a J-beta primer mix. TCRdb itself ran the 5' RACE reads through MiXCR, one entry per CDR3 protein. The sample yields about 1.8 million distinct CDR3 sequences, roughly 50% seen once. Material: blood. The receptors were sampled from a woman between 40 and 50 years old in good health.

The chain recombines TRBV7-2 with TRBJ1-2, with 10 bases that match TRBD1. Germline V gene sequence: CDR1 SGHTA, CDR2 FQGNSA. V shed 3 bases, J shed 8 bases, and the junction held 12 bases outside the gene matches. The CDR3 is made up of 16 amino acids. The CDR3 loop reads CASSFLDRGHITGYTF. The CDR3 DNA reads as TGTGCCAGCAGCTTCCTAGACAGGGGGCATATCACGGGCTACACCTTC.

This clonotype was seen ten or more times. The gene calls are TRBV4-1 and TRBJ1-1, with TRBD1 as a possible D gene (5 bases). The V and J ends lost 0 bases and 4 bases respectively, with 15 bases between them. The CDR3 totals 16 residues. CDR1 and CDR2 from the germline V gene are MGHRA and YSYEKL. The CDR3 DNA follows: TGCGCCAGCAGCCAAGATAAGCGGCAGGGTGGCACTGAAGCTTTCTTT. Residues: CASSQDKRQGGTEAFF.

The V and J genes are TRBV7-9 and TRBJ2-1; D gene ambiguous. The germline gives CDR1 SEHNR, CDR2 FQNEAQ (reference sequence). CDR3 size: 13 residues. Trimming shortened V by 3 bases and J by 5 bases, and 8 bases separated the two germline ends. The CDR3 DNA is TGTGCCAGCAGCTTGGGCAGCCACAATGAGCAGTTCTTC. Its protein product is CASSLGSHNEQFF.